The next 22 T cell receptor beta chains were all read from a single sample in a study of response to subunit inactivated influenza vaccine. TCRdb re-called the RT-PCR reads through MiXCR, storing one row per CDR3 protein. The sample has over 400,000 distinct CDR3 sequences, over 9.5% seen once; the top ten hold 12%. The sequences come from PBMCs from blood, collected 35 to 45 days after vaccination. All receptors come from a man aged 50 to 59 who received an inactivated influenza vaccine.

The DNA of the CDR3 is TGTGCCAACCGCAAGGGACAGGGGGCAACTGACGAGCAGTACTTC. Protein sequence: CANRKGQGATDEQYF. V usage is TRBV10-3 and J usage is TRBJ2-7, with 12 bases lining up with TRBD1. This CDR3 is 15 amino acids long. Germline V lookup: CDR1 ENHRY, CDR2 SYGVKD. Trimming at V came to 10 bases and at J to 5 bases, leaving 12 bases not matched to a gene.

This clonotype turned up a few times. This rearrangement joins TRBV7-2 to TRBJ2-1; D may be TRBD2 (6 bases). V was pared by 2 bases and J by 10 bases, with 12 bases between. This CDR3 comprises 13 residues. The V gene's germline CDR1 is SGHTA and CDR2 FQGNSA. The CDR3 DNA is TGTGCCAGCAGCTTATGGGGGGAGACGGAGCAGTTCTTC. Residues: CASSLWGETEQFF. Drawing the rest from reference TRBV7-2 and TRBJ2-1, the complete variable domain is GAGVSQSPSNKVTEKGKDVELRCDPISGHTALYWYRQSLGQGLEFLIYFQGNSAPDKSGLPSDRFSAERTGGSVSTLTIQRTQQEDSAVYLCASSLWGETEQFFGPGTRLTVL.

This clonotype occurred many times. This sequence joins TRBV7-9 and TRBJ1-2, with D tentatively TRBD1 (5 bases). The CDR3 loop spans 13 amino acids. Trimming removed 5 bases from V and 8 bases from J, with 15 bases in between. Germline V gene data show CDR1 as SEHNR and CDR2 as FQNEAQ (reference sequence). In DNA form, the CDR3 reads TGTGCCAGCAGCCCGACCAGGGAACGCGGCTACACCTTC. Translation gives CASSPTRERGYTF.

This clonotype was counted a few times. The chain has TRBV7-2 and TRBJ1-3; no clear D. Germline values: CDR1 SGHTA, CDR2 FQGNSA. V gave up 5 bases and J gave up 1 base, with 15 bases separating them. CDR3 length: 16 amino acids. The CDR3 nucleotides read TGTGCCAGCAGCCCCGGTCCGCATAGTTCTGGAAACACCATATATTTT. Its translation is CASSPGPHSSGNTIYF.

This clonotype was found a few times. The chain combines TRBV4-1 with TRBJ2-2, with D uncertain. The CDR3 sequence is 14 residues long. Per germline, CDR1 MGHRA and CDR2 YSYEKL. The V end was cut by 0 bases, the J end by 6 bases, with 8 bases between. The CDR3 here is CASSQDLVPGELFF. The CDR3 DNA sequence: TGCGCCAGCAGCCAAGATCTGGTTCCCGGGGAGCTGTTTTTT.

This clonotype was seen a few times. The chain recombines TRBV18 with TRBJ2-2; no clear D gene. In germline, CDR1 is KGHSH, CDR2 LQKENI. CDR3 length: 13 amino acids. The V gene lost 5 bases and the J gene lost 1 base, with 5 bases spanning the gap. CDR3 loop: CASSDGNTGELFF. The CDR3 coding sequence is TGTGCCAGCTCAGACGGGAACACCGGGGAGCTGTTTTTT.

The chain links TRBV12-3 or TRBV12-4 to TRBJ2-1; 9 bases fit TRBD1. Trimming cost V 4 bases and J 6 bases; bases outside gene matches: 4. The CDR3 is 14 amino acids. The CDR3 nucleotides are TGTGCCAGCAGTTACCGGGACAGGGTCAATGAGCAGTTCTTC. Its translation: CASSYRDRVNEQFF.

This clonotype was picked up a small number of times. The chain uses TRBV20-1 and TRBJ2-6, with 9 nucleotides matching TRBD1. Trimming took 3 bases from V and 0 from J; bases not matched to a gene: 9. This CDR3 has 18 amino acids. Looked up from germline, CDR1 is DFQATT and CDR2 is SNEGSKA (reference sequence). The CDR3: CSARYRGLVASGANVLTF. CDR3 nucleotide sequence: TGCAGTGCTAGGTACAGGGGGCTGGTAGCCTCTGGGGCCAACGTCCTGACTTTC.

Ten or more counts support this clonotype. This chain joins TRBV15 and TRBJ2-5; D might be TRBD1 (5 bases). V lost 7 bases, J lost 5 bases, and 17 bases lay in between. Germline CDR1 is LNHNV and CDR2 is YYDKDF (reference sequence). This CDR3 contains 14 residues. The CDR3 sequence is CATKATRGRETQYF. CDR3 in DNA: TGTGCCACCAAAGCTACAAGGGGAAGGGAGACCCAGTACTTC.

The V and J genes are TRBV6-2 or TRBV6-3 and TRBJ2-1, with D perhaps assigned TRBD1 or TRBD2 (6 bases each). The CDR3 covers 15 residues. The V end was cut by 8 bases, the J end by 8 bases, with 22 bases between. From germline, CDR1 is MNHEY and CDR2 SVGEGT. This chain's CDR3 is CASLIDGGRRYEQFF. In nucleotides, the CDR3 is TGTGCCAGCCTTATTGATGGGGGGCGTAGGTATGAGCAGTTCTTC.

The chain carries TRBV24-1 and TRBJ2-1; D not resolved. The CDR3 loop spans 14 amino acids. Germline loops: CDR1 KGHDR, CDR2 SFDVKD. The V end lost 6 bases, the J end lost 5 bases, and 13 bases lay between the germline ends. This CDR3 is CATSQIGSHNEQFF. The CDR3 DNA reads as TGTGCCACCAGTCAGATCGGAAGTCACAATGAGCAGTTCTTC.

The CDR3 DNA follows: TGTGCCACCAGTGACCGAACAGGGGGACAAGAGACCCAGTACTTC. As protein: CATSDRTGGQETQYF. The genes are TRBV24-1 and TRBJ2-5; TRBD1 matches 8 bases. The CDR3 is 15 residues long. The V and J ends lost 4 bases and 2 bases, in that order; junction bases with no gene match: 5. CDR1 and CDR2 from the germline V gene are KGHDR and SFDVKD.

This sequence joins TRBV6-1 and TRBJ2-1; D gene uncertain. The CDR3 extends over 13 amino acids. Germline V CDR1 and CDR2: MNHNS, SASEGT. Trimming removed 6 bases from V and 2 bases from J, with 8 bases in between. The CDR3 DNA follows: TGTGCCAGCAGCGGCGTACCCTACAATGAGCAGTTCTTC. The encoded protein is CASSGVPYNEQFF.

The chain employs TRBV24-1 and TRBJ2-7; 15 bases fit TRBD2. Trimming removed 12 bases from V and 5 bases from J; junction bases left unmatched: 7. Germline V lookup: CDR1 KGHDR, CDR2 SFDVKD. There are 14 residues in the CDR3. The CDR3 DNA follows: TGTGCCGTCGGGACTAGCGGGAGGTCTAACGAGCAGTACTTC. It encodes CAVGTSGRSNEQYF.

This chain joins TRBV20-1 and TRBJ1-2; D call uncertain. Trimming cost V 6 bases and J 3 bases, with 17 bases left between them. This CDR3 contains 14 residues. From germline, CDR1 is DFQATT and CDR2 SNEGSKA (reference sequence). CDR3 loop: CSAHRGLVDYGYTF. The CDR3 nucleotides read TGCAGTGCCCACCGAGGACTTGTGGACTATGGCTACACCTTC.

This clonotype was seen only a few times. V and J are TRBV14 and TRBJ1-4; TRBD1 is a possible D gene (6 bases). V lost 2 bases and J 5 bases, leaving 12 bases between the germline ends. From germline, CDR1 is SGHDN and CDR2 FVKESK. The CDR3 covers 15 residues. The CDR3 loop is CASSQFRDTNEKLFF. The CDR3 nucleotides are TGTGCCAGCAGCCAATTCCGGGACACCAATGAAAAACTGTTTTTT. Based on the CDR3 plus reference TRBV14 and TRBJ1-4, the full variable domain is EAGVTQFPSHSVIEKGQTVTLRCDPISGHDNLYWYRRVMGKEIKFLLHFVKESKQDESGMPNNRFLAERTGGTYSTLKVQPAELEDSGVYFCASSQFRDTNEKLFFGSGTQLSVL.

The chain links TRBV15 to TRBJ2-7; maybe TRBD1 (5 bases). The CDR3 length is 15 residues. The germline V and J ends were trimmed by 0 bases and 5 bases, with 14 bases remaining between them. Germline V gene lookup returns CDR1 LNHNV and CDR2 YYDKDF (reference sequence). CDR3 coding DNA: TGTGCCACCAGCAGAGATCGGGTCAGGGTCCACGAGCAGTACTTC. Protein sequence: CATSRDRVRVHEQYF.

The rearrangement joins TRBV20-1 to TRBJ2-6; D is possibly TRBD2 (5 bases). This CDR3 spans 18 amino acids. Trimming took off 0 bases at V and 0 bases at J, with 15 bases between the two ends. The germline V gene encodes CDR1 DFQATT and CDR2 SNEGSKA (reference sequence). DNA of the CDR3: TGCAGTGCTAGAGATCGTCGGAAAGGAGGCTCTGGGGCCAACGTCCTGACTTTC. It specifies CSARDRRKGGSGANVLTF.

This clonotype was observed a few times. The rearrangement links TRBV20-1 to TRBJ2-2, with TRBD2 matching over 8 bases. The CDR3 sequence is 16 residues long. Germline V gene lookup returns CDR1 DFQATT and CDR2 SNEGSKA (reference sequence). J lost 0 bases, V lost 3 bases, and 6 bases had no gene match. DNA of the CDR3: TGCAGTGCTAGGACGCTAGCGGGCGCGAACACCGGGGAGCTGTTTTTT. This sequence encodes CSARTLAGANTGELFF.

Only a few counts were recorded for this clonotype. The genes are TRBV6-2 or TRBV6-3 and TRBJ2-7; D call uncertain. The CDR3 consists of 14 residues. The V and J ends lost 4 bases and 2 bases respectively, with 12 bases between them. Germline V gene sequence: CDR1 MNHEY, CDR2 SVGEGT. CDR3: CASSFGRNTYEQYF. The CDR3 bases are TGTGCCAGCAGTTTCGGACGGAATACCTACGAGCAGTACTTC.

V gene TRBV6-1 combines with J gene TRBJ2-7; 10 nucleotides line up with TRBD2. Germline V gene data show CDR1 as MNHNS and CDR2 as SASEGT. The trim removed 11 bases at V and 5 bases at J, leaving 9 bases unmatched. The CDR3 is made up of 13 amino acids. The CDR3 region is CAGTVAGGNEQYF. Written as DNA, the CDR3 is TGTGCCGGAACGGTAGCGGGAGGTAACGAGCAGTACTTC.

This clonotype was seen many times. The rearrangement links TRBV7-6 to TRBJ2-1, with TRBD2 identical over 7 bases. Germline CDR1 is SGHVS and CDR2 is FNYEAQ. Germline trimming cut 1 base from V and 2 bases from J; bases unmatched to any gene: 5. This CDR3 contains 16 residues. The CDR3 region is CASSLGLADPYNEQFF. The DNA of the CDR3 is TGTGCCAGCAGCTTAGGACTAGCAGACCCCTACAATGAGCAGTTCTTC.